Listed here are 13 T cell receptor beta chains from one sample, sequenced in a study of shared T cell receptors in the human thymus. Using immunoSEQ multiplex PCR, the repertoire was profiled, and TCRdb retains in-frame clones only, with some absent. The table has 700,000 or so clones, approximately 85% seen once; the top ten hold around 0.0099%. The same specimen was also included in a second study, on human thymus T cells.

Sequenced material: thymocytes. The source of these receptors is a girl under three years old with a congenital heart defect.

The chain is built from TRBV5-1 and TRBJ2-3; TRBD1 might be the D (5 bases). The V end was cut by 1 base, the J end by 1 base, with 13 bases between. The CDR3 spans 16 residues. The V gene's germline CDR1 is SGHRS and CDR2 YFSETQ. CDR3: CASSLSSRVGTDTQYF. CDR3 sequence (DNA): TGCGCCAGCAGCTTGTCGTCCAGGGTTGGCACAGATACGCAGTATTTT.

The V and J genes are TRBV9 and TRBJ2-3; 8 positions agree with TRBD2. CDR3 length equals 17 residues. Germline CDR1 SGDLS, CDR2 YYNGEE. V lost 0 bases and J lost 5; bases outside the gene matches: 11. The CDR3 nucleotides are TGTGCCAGCAGCGTAGCTTCGGGGACTAGGAGGATAGATACGCAGTATTTT. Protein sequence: CASSVASGTRRIDTQYF.

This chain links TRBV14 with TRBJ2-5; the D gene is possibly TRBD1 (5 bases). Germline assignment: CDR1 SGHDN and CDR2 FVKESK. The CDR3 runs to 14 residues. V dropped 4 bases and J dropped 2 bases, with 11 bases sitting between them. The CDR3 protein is CASSLGDSQETQYF. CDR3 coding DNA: TGTGCCAGCAGCCTTGGAGACAGTCAAGAGACCCAGTACTTC.

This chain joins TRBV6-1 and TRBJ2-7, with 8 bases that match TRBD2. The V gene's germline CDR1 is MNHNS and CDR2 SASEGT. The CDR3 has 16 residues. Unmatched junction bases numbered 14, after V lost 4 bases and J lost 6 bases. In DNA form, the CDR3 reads TGTGCCAGCAGTGGAGGTCCTAGCGGGCCCATCTTCGAGCAGTACTTC. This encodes CASSGGPSGPIFEQYF.

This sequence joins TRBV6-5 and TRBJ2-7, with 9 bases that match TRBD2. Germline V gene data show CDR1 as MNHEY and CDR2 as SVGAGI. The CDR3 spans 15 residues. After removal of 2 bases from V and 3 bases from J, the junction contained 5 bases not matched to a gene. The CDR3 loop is CASSYGSSGVYEQYF. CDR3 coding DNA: TGTGCCAGCAGTTACGGGTCTAGCGGGGTCTACGAGCAGTACTTC.

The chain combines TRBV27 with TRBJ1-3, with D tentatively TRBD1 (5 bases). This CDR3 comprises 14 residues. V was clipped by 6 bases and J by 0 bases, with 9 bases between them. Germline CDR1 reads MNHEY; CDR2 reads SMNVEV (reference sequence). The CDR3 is CASRRTHSGNTIYF. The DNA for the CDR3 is TGTGCCAGCAGACGGACACACTCTGGAAACACCATATATTTT.

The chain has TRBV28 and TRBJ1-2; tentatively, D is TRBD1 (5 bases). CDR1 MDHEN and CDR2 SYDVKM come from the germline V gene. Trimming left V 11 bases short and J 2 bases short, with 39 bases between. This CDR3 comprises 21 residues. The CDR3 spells CAVTNLWSAQWGRLGNYGYTF. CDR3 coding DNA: TGTGCCGTTACCAACCTCTGGTCCGCCCAGTGGGGCAGATTAGGAAACTATGGCTACACCTTC.

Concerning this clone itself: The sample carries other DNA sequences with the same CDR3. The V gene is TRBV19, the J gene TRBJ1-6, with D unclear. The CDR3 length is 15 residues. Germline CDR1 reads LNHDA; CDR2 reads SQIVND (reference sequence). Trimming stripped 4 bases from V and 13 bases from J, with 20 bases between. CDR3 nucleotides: TGTGCCAGTAGTACCGCCCCAGGTAGAATCTCCCCCCTCCACTTT. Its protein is CASSTAPGRISPLHF.

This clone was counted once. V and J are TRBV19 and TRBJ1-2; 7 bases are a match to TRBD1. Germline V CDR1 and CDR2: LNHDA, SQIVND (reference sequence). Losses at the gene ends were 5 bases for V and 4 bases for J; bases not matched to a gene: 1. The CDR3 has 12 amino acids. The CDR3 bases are TGTGCCAGTAGTGGGGACAGCTATGGCTACACCTTC. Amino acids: CASSGDSYGYTF. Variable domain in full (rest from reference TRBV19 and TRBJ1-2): DGGITQSPKYLFRKEGQNVTLSCEQNLNHDAMYWYRQDPGQGLRLIYYSQIVNDFQKGDIAEGYSVSREKKESFPLTVTSAQKNPTAFYLCASSGDSYGYTFGSGTRLTVV.

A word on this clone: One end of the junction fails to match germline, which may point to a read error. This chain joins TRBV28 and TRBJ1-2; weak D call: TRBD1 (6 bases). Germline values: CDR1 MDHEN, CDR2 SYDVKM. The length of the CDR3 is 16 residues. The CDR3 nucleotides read TGTGACAGCAGAACCTTGCTCCTCTCAGGGGTAGAGGGCTACACCTTC. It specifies CDSRTLLLSGVEGYTF.

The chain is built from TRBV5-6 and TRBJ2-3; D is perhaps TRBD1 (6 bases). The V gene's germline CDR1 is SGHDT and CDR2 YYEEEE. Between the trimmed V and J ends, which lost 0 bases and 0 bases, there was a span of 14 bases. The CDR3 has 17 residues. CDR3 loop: CASSLVRGPASTDTQYF. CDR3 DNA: TGTGCCAGCAGCTTGGTCAGGGGACCAGCTAGCACAGATACGCAGTATTTT.

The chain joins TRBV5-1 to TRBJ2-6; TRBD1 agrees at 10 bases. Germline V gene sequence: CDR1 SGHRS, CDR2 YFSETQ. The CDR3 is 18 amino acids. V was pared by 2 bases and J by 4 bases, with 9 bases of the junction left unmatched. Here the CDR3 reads CASSFAWGQGSGANVLTF. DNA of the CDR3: TGCGCCAGCAGCTTCGCCTGGGGACAGGGGTCCGGGGCCAACGTCCTGACTTTC.

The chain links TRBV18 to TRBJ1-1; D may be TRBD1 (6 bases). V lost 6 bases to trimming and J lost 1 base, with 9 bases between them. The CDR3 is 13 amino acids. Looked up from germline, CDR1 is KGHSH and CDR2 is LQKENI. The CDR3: CASSDRPNTEAFF. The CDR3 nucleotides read TGTGCCAGCTCGGACAGACCGAACACTGAAGCTTTCTTT.